These 27 T cell receptor beta chains originate from one sample sequenced in a study of regulatory T cells in long-lasting Graves disease. CDR3 regions were amplified by Arm-PCR using iRepertoire HTBI primers to build TCR beta libraries. MiXCR was run by TCRdb on the multiplex PCR reads, yielding one entry per CDR3 protein. The sample includes a few hundred thousand distinct CDR3 sequences, about a quarter of them seen just once. Time point noted: persistent/refractory GD, antithyroid drugs over 5 years with positive TRAb. Construction of the TCR library relied on RNA isolated from PBMCs. Sequencing used peripheral blood mononuclear cells (PBMCs), obtained when the disease was refractory, from a patient treated with antithyroid drugs. The receptors derive from a female donor with Graves disease.

The chain combines TRBV11-2 with TRBJ2-7; 13 nucleotides line up with TRBD2. This CDR3 region has 15 residues. Germline assignment: CDR1 SGHAT and CDR2 FQNNGV. With V trimmed by 5 bases and J by 4 bases, 5 bases remained unmatched. CDR3: CASSGLAGVVYEQYF. The CDR3 bases are TGTGCCAGCAGCGGACTAGCGGGAGTAGTATACGAGCAGTACTTC.

There are many counts of this clonotype. This CDR3 is CASSPPGTQRGGYTF. The CDR3 bases are TGTGCCAGCAGCCCCCCTGGAACGCAAAGGGGGGGCTACACCTTC. The chain uses TRBV11-1 and TRBJ1-2; D may be TRBD1 (6 bases). CDR3 length equals 15 residues. V shed 5 bases and J shed 8 bases, with 21 bases lying between them. Germline V gene data show CDR1 as SGHAT and CDR2 as FQDESV (reference sequence). Variable domain in full (rest from reference TRBV11-1 and TRBJ1-2): EAEVAQSPRYKITEKSQAVAFWCDPISGHATLYWYRQILGQGPELLVQFQDESVVDDSQLPKDRFSAERLKGVDSTLKIQPAELGDSAMYLCASSPPGTQRGGYTFGSGTRLTVV.

The chain employs TRBV6-1 and TRBJ1-6; D ambiguous. Germline CDR1 and CDR2: MNHNS and SASEGT. V gave up 6 bases and J gave up 10 bases, with 10 bases separating them. There are 12 residues in the CDR3. The CDR3 loop reads CASRDPESPLHF. The CDR3 DNA sequence: TGTGCCAGCAGAGACCCGGAGTCACCCCTCCACTTT.

V is TRBV13 and J is TRBJ2-7; D could derive from TRBD1 or TRBD2 (7 bases each). Per germline, CDR1 PRHDT and CDR2 FYEKMQ (reference sequence). V was clipped by 9 bases and J by 5 bases, with 17 bases between them. The CDR3 contains 13 residues. The CDR3 bases are TGTGCCAGTTCGCAGGGGGGGAGTAACGAGCAGTACTTC. Its protein product is CASSQGGSNEQYF.

This clonotype has a handful of counts. CDR3 in amino acids: CSVEGGGDGYTF. The CDR3, as DNA: TGCAGCGTTGAAGGGGGGGGCGATGGCTACACCTTC. This rearrangement joins TRBV29-1 to TRBJ1-2; D possibly corresponds to TRBD1 (6 bases). This CDR3 is 12 amino acids long. Looked up from germline, CDR1 is SQVTM and CDR2 is ANQGSEA. Trimming shortened V by 1 base and J by 6 bases, and 9 bases separated the two germline ends.

The chain is built from TRBV27 and TRBJ2-6, with D tentatively TRBD1 or TRBD2 (5 bases each). The germline CDR1 and CDR2 sequences are MNHEY and SMNVEV (reference sequence). V was shortened by 3 bases and J by 0 bases, with 15 bases between the two germline ends. There are 18 residues in the CDR3. The CDR3 DNA reads as TGTGCCAGCAGTTTGACGGGACCGCTTAGCTCTGGGGCCAACGTCCTGACTTTC. It translates to CASSLTGPLSSGANVLTF.

The V call is TRBV28, the J call TRBJ1-2, with D uncertain. Trimming took off 6 bases at V and 1 base at J, with 12 bases between the two ends. The length of the CDR3 is 14 residues. CDR1 and CDR2 from the germline V gene are MDHEN and SYDVKM. The CDR3 coding sequence is TGTGCCAGCAGCCCTCACGGGAATAACTATGGCTACACCTTC. Translation gives CASSPHGNNYGYTF.

This clonotype was recorded at least ten times. A read error may account for a junction end that differs from germline. CDR3 region: CASDDRVF. The DNA for the CDR3 is TGTGCCAGTGACGACAGAGTCTTC. The chain has TRBV7-9 and TRBJ1-2; weak D call: TRBD1 (5 bases). This CDR3 contains 8 residues. Germline CDR1 is SEHNR and CDR2 is FQNEAQ (reference sequence).

This clonotype occurred many times. This chain links TRBV5-6 with TRBJ2-7; 10 nucleotides match TRBD1. Germline V gene lookup returns CDR1 SGHDT and CDR2 YYEEEE. J gave up 7 bases and V 1 base, and 5 bases lay outside the gene matches. The CDR3 totals 14 residues. Here the CDR3 DNA reads TGTGCCAGCAGCTTGCTCCGGACAGGGGGTGAGCAGTACTTC. It is translated as CASSLLRTGGEQYF.

The rearrangement joins TRBV20-1 to TRBJ1-1, with 10 bases lining up with TRBD1. The CDR3 runs to 14 residues. Per the germline V gene, CDR1 is DFQATT and CDR2 is SNEGSKA (reference sequence). The ends lost 2 bases at V and 8 bases at J; junction bases unmatched: 8. The DNA of the CDR3 is TGCAGTGCTAGAAGACAGGGGGCGGGTGGCGAAGCTTTCTTT. Translated, it gives CSARRQGAGGEAFF.

This chain joins TRBV28 and TRBJ2-7, with no clear D. The CDR3 is 13 residues long. Germline V CDR1 and CDR2: MDHEN, SYDVKM. The germline V and J ends were trimmed by 8 bases and 2 bases, with 13 bases remaining between them. The CDR3, as DNA: TGTGCCAGCGCCCTCCCCCTAACCTACGAGCAGTACTTC. Encoded protein: CASALPLTYEQYF.

This clonotype was seen a few times. This chain uses TRBV19 with TRBJ2-5, with 9 bases fitting TRBD2. Germline V gives CDR1 LNHDA, CDR2 SQIVND (reference sequence). The CDR3 has 16 residues. V lost 7 bases to trimming and J lost 0 bases; unmatched junction nucleotides: 9. CDR3: CASTPGLASYQETQYF. In DNA, the CDR3 is TGTGCCAGTACCCCAGGACTAGCGAGTTACCAAGAGACCCAGTACTTC.

Comment on this clonotype: This may stem from a read error, because a much larger clone lies one nucleotide away. The V and J genes are TRBV2 and TRBJ1-2, with 8 bases lining up with TRBD1. Germline-derived CDR1 and CDR2 are SNHLY and FYNNEI. The CDR3 has 15 residues. CDR3 sequence reads: CASNEGTGENYGYTF. The DNA for the CDR3 is TGTGCCAGCAATGAAGGGACAGGAGAAAACTATGGCTACACCTTC.

The V call is TRBV6-1, the J call TRBJ2-5; 13 bases match TRBD2. The CDR3 is made up of 15 amino acids. Germline-derived CDR1 and CDR2 are MNHNS and SASEGT. The junction had 4 bases not matched to a gene; V was cut back by 6 bases and J by 3 bases. The CDR3 loop is CASSIGLAGEETQYF. Here the CDR3 DNA reads TGTGCCAGCAGCATTGGACTAGCGGGAGAAGAGACCCAGTACTTC.

The rearrangement joins TRBV6-1 to TRBJ2-2; tentative D call: TRBD1 (6 bases). There are 17 residues in the CDR3. From germline, CDR1 is MNHNS and CDR2 SASEGT. V lost 6 bases and J 6 bases, leaving 23 bases between the germline ends. The CDR3 protein is CASSQYYVQGTPGELFF. For the CDR3, the DNA is TGTGCCAGCAGCCAGTATTACGTCCAGGGGACCCCCGGGGAGCTGTTTTTT.

This clonotype has only a few counts. This sequence joins TRBV20-1 and TRBJ2-7; TRBD2 matches 7 bases. Looked up from germline, CDR1 is DFQATT and CDR2 is SNEGSKA (reference sequence). This CDR3 is built from 12 residues. The CDR3 reads CSPRGEAYEQYF. DNA of the CDR3: TGCAGCCCTCGGGGGGAAGCCTACGAGCAGTACTTC.

This clonotype was detected ten times or more. This chain links TRBV28 with TRBJ1-6; a possible D gene is TRBD1 (5 bases). Per germline, CDR1 MDHEN and CDR2 SYDVKM. The germline V and J ends were trimmed by 7 bases and 8 bases, with 18 bases remaining between them. This CDR3 is 15 amino acids long. The CDR3 protein is CASIQPGPGYSPLHF. As DNA, the CDR3 is TGTGCCAGCATCCAACCGGGACCAGGCTATTCACCCCTCCACTTT.

This clonotype showed up many times. The gene calls are TRBV6-5 and TRBJ1-6, with TRBD1 matching 8 bases. The CDR3 consists of 14 residues. V lost 4 bases and J lost 9; bases outside the gene matches: 5. Per germline, CDR1 MNHEY and CDR2 SVGAGI. CDR3 residues: CASSSGGWSSPLHF. The CDR3 DNA is TGTGCCAGCAGTTCAGGGGGCTGGAGTTCACCCCTCCACTTT.

V gene TRBV28 combines with J gene TRBJ1-5; 9 bases fit TRBD1. V trimming: 7 bases; J trimming: 5 bases; junction bases outside the gene matches: 6. Germline V gene data show CDR1 as MDHEN and CDR2 as SYDVKM. This CDR3 contains 14 residues. Here the CDR3 reads CASNLRTGDQPQHF. CDR3 nucleotide sequence: TGTGCCAGCAATCTGAGGACAGGGGATCAGCCCCAGCATTTT.

This clonotype was counted a few times. This chain uses TRBV20-1 with TRBJ2-3; D not certain. V lost 3 bases, J lost 2 bases, and 18 bases lay in between. CDR1 is DFQATT, CDR2 SNEGSKA, per germline (reference sequence). The CDR3 has 16 amino acids. CDR3 sequence reads: CSASSFSGRLTDTQYF. CDR3 DNA sequence: TGCAGTGCTAGTTCCTTTTCGGGCAGACTCACAGATACGCAGTATTTT.

This clonotype was detected ten times or more. CDR3: CASSSEQGGFNYGYTF. The CDR3 bases are TGTGCCAGCAGCTCCGAACAGGGGGGCTTTAACTATGGCTACACCTTC. The chain combines TRBV7-2 with TRBJ1-2; 8 bases match TRBD1. Trimming cost V 4 bases and J 1 base; bases outside gene matches: 8. This CDR3 has 16 amino acids. Germline lookup yields CDR1 SGHTA and CDR2 FQGNSA.

At least ten counts were recorded for this clonotype. The gene calls are TRBV12-3 or TRBV12-4 and TRBJ2-7; tentatively, D is TRBD2 (5 bases). The ends were cut back, 3 bases at V and 1 base at J, with 7 bases in the middle. The CDR3 is 13 residues long. The CDR3 protein is CASSLEDSYEQYF. Written as DNA, the CDR3 is TGTGCCAGCAGTTTGGAGGATTCCTACGAGCAGTACTTC.

A few counts support this clonotype. This chain uses TRBV11-2 with TRBJ2-6; TRBD1 agrees at 8 bases. The germline gives CDR1 SGHAT, CDR2 FQNNGV. Trimming took 0 bases from V and 1 from J; bases not matched to a gene: 11. The length of the CDR3 is 20 residues. The CDR3 DNA reads as TGTGCCAGCAGCTTAGATAGGTGGGACAGGAGCTCTTCTGGGGCCAACGTCCTGACTTTC. Protein: CASSLDRWDRSSSGANVLTF.

This chain uses TRBV12-3 or TRBV12-4 with TRBJ2-5; 10 nucleotides line up with TRBD1. The ends lost 6 bases at V and 4 bases at J; junction bases unmatched: 8. The CDR3 contains 15 residues. CDR3 amino acids: CASRGTGEPRETQYF. The CDR3 nucleotides are TGTGCCAGCAGGGGGACAGGGGAGCCGAGAGAGACCCAGTACTTC.

This clonotype was observed a handful of times. The chain joins TRBV7-8 to TRBJ1-4, with D possibly TRBD1 on 6 matching bases. The germline gives CDR1 SGHVS, CDR2 FQNEAQ. The V end was cut by 0 bases, the J end by 1 base, with 21 bases between. There are 20 residues in the CDR3. CDR3 nucleotides: TGTGCCAGCAGCTTAGCAGTGTTTGTCGGGGGCTACGGAACTAATGAAAAACTGTTTTTT. Its translation is CASSLAVFVGGYGTNEKLFF. Supplemented by reference TRBV7-8 and TRBJ1-4, the full variable domain reads GAGVSQSPRYKVAKRGQDVALRCDPISGHVSLFWYQQALGQGPEFLTYFQNEAQLDKSGLPSDRFFAERPEGSVSTLKIQRTQQEDSAVYLCASSLAVFVGGYGTNEKLFFGSGTQLSVL.

The table lists this clonotype with many counts. The chain has TRBV2 and TRBJ1-1, with 8 bases lining up with TRBD1. The V and J ends lost 2 bases and 7 bases, in that order; junction bases with no gene match: 6. Per the germline V gene, CDR1 is SNHLY and CDR2 is FYNNEI. The CDR3 loop spans 14 amino acids. CDR3 sequence: CASSERQGANEAFF. The CDR3 nucleotides read TGTGCCAGCAGTGAAAGGCAGGGGGCTAATGAAGCTTTCTTT.

This clonotype was observed many times. The gene calls are TRBV20-1 and TRBJ1-5, with TRBD1 identical over 7 bases. V dropped 6 bases and J dropped 1; count of bases not matched to a gene: 9. The CDR3 contains 15 residues. In germline, CDR1 is DFQATT, CDR2 SNEGSKA (reference sequence). The CDR3 protein is CSARQGPLSNQPQHF. The DNA for the CDR3 is TGCAGTGCCAGACAGGGCCCCTTAAGCAATCAGCCCCAGCATTTT.